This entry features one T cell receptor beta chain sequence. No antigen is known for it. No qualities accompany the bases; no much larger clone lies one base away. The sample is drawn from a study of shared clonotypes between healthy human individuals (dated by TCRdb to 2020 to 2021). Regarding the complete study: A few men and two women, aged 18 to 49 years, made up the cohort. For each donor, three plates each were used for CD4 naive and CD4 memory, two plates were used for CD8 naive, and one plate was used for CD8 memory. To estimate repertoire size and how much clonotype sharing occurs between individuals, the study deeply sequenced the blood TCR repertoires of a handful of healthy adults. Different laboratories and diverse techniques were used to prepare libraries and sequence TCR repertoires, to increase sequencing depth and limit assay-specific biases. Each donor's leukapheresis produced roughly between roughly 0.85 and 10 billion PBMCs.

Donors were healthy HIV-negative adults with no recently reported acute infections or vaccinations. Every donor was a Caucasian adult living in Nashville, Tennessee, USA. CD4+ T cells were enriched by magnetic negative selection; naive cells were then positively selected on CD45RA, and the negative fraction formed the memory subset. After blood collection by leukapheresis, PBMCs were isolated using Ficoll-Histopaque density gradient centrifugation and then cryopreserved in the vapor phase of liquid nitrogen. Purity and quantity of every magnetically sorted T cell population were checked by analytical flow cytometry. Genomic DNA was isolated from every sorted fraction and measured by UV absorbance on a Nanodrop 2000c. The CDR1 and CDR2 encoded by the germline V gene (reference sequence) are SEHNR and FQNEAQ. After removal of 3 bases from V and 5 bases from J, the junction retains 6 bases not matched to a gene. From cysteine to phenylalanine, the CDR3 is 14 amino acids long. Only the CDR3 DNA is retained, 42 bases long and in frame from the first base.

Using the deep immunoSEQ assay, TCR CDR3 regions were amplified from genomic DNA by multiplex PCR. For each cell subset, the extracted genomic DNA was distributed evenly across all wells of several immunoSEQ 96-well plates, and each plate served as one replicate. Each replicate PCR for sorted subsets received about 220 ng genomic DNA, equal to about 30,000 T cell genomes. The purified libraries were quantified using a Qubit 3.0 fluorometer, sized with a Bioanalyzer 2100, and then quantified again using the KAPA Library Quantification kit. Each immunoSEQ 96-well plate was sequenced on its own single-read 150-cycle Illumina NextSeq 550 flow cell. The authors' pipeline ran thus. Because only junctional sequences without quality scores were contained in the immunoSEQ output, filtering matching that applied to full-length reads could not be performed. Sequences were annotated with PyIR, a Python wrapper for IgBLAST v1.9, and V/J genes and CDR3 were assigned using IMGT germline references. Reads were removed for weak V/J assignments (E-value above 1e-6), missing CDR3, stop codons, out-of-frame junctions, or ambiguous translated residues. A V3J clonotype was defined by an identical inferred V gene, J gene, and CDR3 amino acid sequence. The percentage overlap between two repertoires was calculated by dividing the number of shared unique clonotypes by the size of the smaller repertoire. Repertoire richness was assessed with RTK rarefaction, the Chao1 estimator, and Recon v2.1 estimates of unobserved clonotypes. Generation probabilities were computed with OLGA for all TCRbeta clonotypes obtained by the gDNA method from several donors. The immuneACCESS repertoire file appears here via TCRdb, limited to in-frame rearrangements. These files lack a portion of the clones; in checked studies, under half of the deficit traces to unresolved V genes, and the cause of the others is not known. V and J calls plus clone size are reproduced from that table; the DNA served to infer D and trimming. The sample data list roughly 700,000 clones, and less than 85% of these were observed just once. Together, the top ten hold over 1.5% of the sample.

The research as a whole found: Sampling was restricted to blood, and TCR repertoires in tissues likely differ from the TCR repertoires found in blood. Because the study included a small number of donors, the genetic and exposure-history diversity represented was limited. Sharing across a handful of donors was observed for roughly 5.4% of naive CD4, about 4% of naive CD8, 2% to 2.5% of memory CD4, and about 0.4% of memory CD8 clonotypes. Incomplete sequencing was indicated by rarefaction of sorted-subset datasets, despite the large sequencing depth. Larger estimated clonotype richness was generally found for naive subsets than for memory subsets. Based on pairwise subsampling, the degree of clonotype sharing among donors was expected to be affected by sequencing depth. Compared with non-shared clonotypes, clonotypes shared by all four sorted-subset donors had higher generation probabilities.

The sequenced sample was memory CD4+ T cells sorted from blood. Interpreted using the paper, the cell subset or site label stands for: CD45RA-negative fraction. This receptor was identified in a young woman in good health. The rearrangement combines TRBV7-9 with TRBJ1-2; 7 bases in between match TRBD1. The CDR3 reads CASSFLQGGYGYTF. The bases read TGTGCCAGCAGCTTTTTGCAGGGGGGTTATGGCTACACCTTC.